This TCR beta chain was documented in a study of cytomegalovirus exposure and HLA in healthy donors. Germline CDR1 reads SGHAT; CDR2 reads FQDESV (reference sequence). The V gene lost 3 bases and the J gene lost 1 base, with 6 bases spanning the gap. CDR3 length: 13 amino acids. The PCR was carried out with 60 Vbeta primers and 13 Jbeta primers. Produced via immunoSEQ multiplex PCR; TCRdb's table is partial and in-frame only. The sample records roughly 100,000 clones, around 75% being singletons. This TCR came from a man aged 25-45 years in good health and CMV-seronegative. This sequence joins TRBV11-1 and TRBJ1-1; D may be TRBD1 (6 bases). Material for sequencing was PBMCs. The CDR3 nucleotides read TGTGCCAGCAGCTTGGGGGCGAACACTGAAGCTTTCTTT. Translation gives CASSLGANTEAFF.